These 31 T cell receptor beta chains originate from one sample sequenced in a study of identical twins. TCRdb re-analysed the 5' RACE reads in MiXCR, keeping a single row per CDR3 protein. The profile shows a few hundred thousand distinct CDR3 sequences, 9% to 15% of them singletons. These data also featured in a second study, about yellow fever vaccine responses in identical twins.

What was sequenced was CD8+ T cells sorted from blood. These receptors were taken from a woman aged 18 to 35 in good health.

This chain uses TRBV20-1 with TRBJ2-5; D possibly matches TRBD1 or TRBD2 (5 bases each). Per germline, CDR1 DFQATT and CDR2 SNEGSKA (reference sequence). V lost 5 bases, J lost 4 bases, and 11 bases lay in between. This CDR3 has 12 amino acids. CDR3 protein: CSAGTHAETQYF. DNA for the CDR3: TGCAGTGCTGGGACCCATGCAGAGACCCAGTACTTC.

This chain links TRBV28 with TRBJ2-7; D is perhaps TRBD2 (5 bases). The V and J ends lost 4 bases and 0 bases respectively, with 7 bases between them. The CDR3 is 13 residues long. Germline CDR1 is MDHEN and CDR2 is SYDVKM. As DNA, the CDR3 is TGTGCCAGCAGTTGGGCGGGCTCCTACGAGCAGTACGTC. Protein product: CASSWAGSYEQYV.

This clonotype has more than one count but fewer than ten. The chain is built from TRBV20-1 and TRBJ2-5, with 7 bases matching TRBD2. CDR1 and CDR2 from the germline V gene are DFQATT and SNEGSKA (reference sequence). This CDR3 has 17 amino acids. The junction had 20 bases not matched to a gene; V was cut back by 6 bases and J by 4 bases. The CDR3 bases are TGCAGTGCCCTTCTTTCGGGACTACCCCTACCAGGAGAGACCCAGTACTTC. Translating gives CSALLSGLPLPGETQYF.

The sample holds a few counts of this clonotype. The chain uses TRBV7-2 and TRBJ2-4; no clear D. The CDR3 covers 14 residues. Germline values: CDR1 SGHTA, CDR2 FQGNSA. Trimming took 1 base from V and 5 from J, leaving 9 bases between them. The CDR3 nucleotides are TGTGCCAGCAGCTTAGGGACCTGGGAAAACATTCAGTACTTC. This gives the protein CASSLGTWENIQYF.

This clonotype came up a few times. V usage is TRBV2 and J usage is TRBJ1-5, with D unclear. Germline V CDR1 and CDR2: SNHLY, FYNNEI. The CDR3 has 13 residues. Trimming removed 7 bases from V and 4 bases from J, with 11 bases in between. CDR3 region: CASTEPGNQPQHF. The CDR3 DNA reads as TGTGCCAGCACCGAGCCGGGTAATCAGCCCCAGCATTTT.

This clonotype has just a few counts. This chain links TRBV5-1 with TRBJ2-3; tentatively, D is TRBD2 (5 bases). From germline, CDR1 is SGHRS and CDR2 YFSETQ. The CDR3 consists of 16 residues. The V gene lost 1 base and the J gene lost 6 bases, with 18 bases spanning the gap. In nucleotides, the CDR3 is TGCGCCAGCAGCTTGATAGCCCCAACCGGCGGGGATACGCAGTATTTT. This gives the protein CASSLIAPTGGDTQYF.

The rearrangement uses TRBV20-1 and TRBJ2-2, with 14 bases lining up with TRBD2. CDR3 length: 17 residues. Per the germline V gene, CDR1 is DFQATT and CDR2 is SNEGSKA (reference sequence). After removal of 5 bases from V and 6 bases from J, the junction contained 11 bases not matched to a gene. The CDR3 nucleotides are TGCAGTGCTGCCGGGACTAGCGGGAGTTCTGTAGCCGGGGAGCTGTTTTTT. Its protein is CSAAGTSGSSVAGELFF.

This clonotype was observed a few times. The rearrangement uses TRBV28 and TRBJ2-5, with D tentatively TRBD1 (5 bases). The germline V and J ends were trimmed by 3 bases and 3 bases, with 11 bases remaining between them. Germline V CDR1 and CDR2: MDHEN, SYDVKM. The CDR3 runs 14 residues. The CDR3 region has the DNA TGTGCCAGCAGTTTTCAGGACACCGAAGAGACCCAGTACTTC. Encoded protein: CASSFQDTEETQYF.

This clonotype was detected a few times. The rearrangement links TRBV5-1 to TRBJ1-1; 8 nucleotides line up with TRBD1. The CDR3 sequence is 16 residues long. V shed 4 bases, J shed 6 bases, and the junction held 14 bases outside the gene matches. Germline-derived CDR1 and CDR2 are SGHRS and YFSETQ. CDR3 DNA: TGCGCCAGCAGCCTCGACAGGGGTGGCACCTCGCCTGAAGCTTTCTTT. Translation: CASSLDRGGTSPEAFF.

This clonotype was seen a few times. V usage is TRBV28 and J usage is TRBJ2-1; D is possibly TRBD1 (5 bases). The CDR3 length is 14 residues. Trimming took off 1 base at V and 5 bases at J, with 9 bases between the two ends. Germline V gene data show CDR1 as MDHEN and CDR2 as SYDVKM. CDR3 bases: TGTGCCAGCAGTTTATCATCAGGGAACAATGAGCAGTTCTTC. It codes for CASSLSSGNNEQFF.

At least ten counts were recorded for this clonotype. The CDR3 sequence: CASGLGTGLRGDEQYF. CDR3 DNA sequence: TGTGCTAGTGGTTTGGGGACAGGGCTAAGAGGCGACGAGCAGTACTTC. The J gene is TRBJ2-7, the V gene TRBV12-5; 8 bases agree with TRBD1. The CDR3 consists of 16 residues. J was trimmed by 5 bases and V by 1 base; bases with no gene match: 10. Germline CDR1 reads LGHNT; CDR2 reads FRNRAP.

The chain couples TRBV4-1 to TRBJ1-5; D unresolved. In germline, CDR1 is MGHRA, CDR2 YSYEKL. V lost 0 bases and J 0 bases, leaving 6 bases between the germline ends. The length of the CDR3 is 15 residues. CDR3 sequence reads: CASSQEPFSNQPQHF. The CDR3 DNA reads TGCGCCAGCAGCCAAGAACCCTTTAGCAATCAGCCCCAGCATTTT.

This clonotype was observed a few times. The chain uses TRBV20-1 and TRBJ2-7; the D is unclear. Trimming pared 5 bases from V and 2 bases from J, leaving 10 bases between. Germline CDR1 DFQATT, CDR2 SNEGSKA (reference sequence). The CDR3 length is 12 residues. The chain's CDR3 is CSASMETYEQYV. CDR3 nucleotide sequence: TGCAGTGCTTCCATGGAGACCTACGAGCAGTACGTC.

The chain carries TRBV6-2 or TRBV6-3 and TRBJ2-2, with 7 bases aligning to TRBD1. Per germline, CDR1 MNHEY and CDR2 SVGEGT. The V gene end was trimmed by 2 bases and the J gene end by 4 bases; junction bases not matched to a gene: 4. The CDR3 is made up of 15 amino acids. In DNA form, the CDR3 reads TGTGCCAGCAGTTACGATACAGGGGTCACCGGGGAGCTGTTTTTT. This sequence encodes CASSYDTGVTGELFF.

In its sample, this clonotype was seen many times. The chain links TRBV7-9 to TRBJ2-3; no reliable D call. Germline-derived CDR1 and CDR2 are SEHNR and FQNEAQ (reference sequence). V was trimmed by 4 bases and J by 5 bases, leaving 16 bases between them. This CDR3 comprises 15 residues. As DNA, the CDR3 is TGTGCCAGCAGCTCCCCTCTAGGCTCGGGAGATACGCAGTATTTT. Its translation: CASSSPLGSGDTQYF.

The CDR3 loop reads CASSLESTPGTQYF. The CDR3 nucleotides read TGTGCCAGCAGCTTAGAATCAACCCCCGGGACGCAGTATTTT. The chain carries TRBV7-8 and TRBJ2-3; D call uncertain. V was pared by 1 base and J by 9 bases, with 14 bases between. The germline V gene encodes CDR1 SGHVS and CDR2 FQNEAQ. CDR3 length equals 14 residues.

The chain uses TRBV20-1 and TRBJ2-1; tentative D call: TRBD2 (7 bases). V lost 0 bases, J lost 8 bases, and 14 bases lay in between. Germline V CDR1 and CDR2: DFQATT, SNEGSKA (reference sequence). There are 14 residues in the CDR3. CDR3 nucleotides: TGCAGTGCTAGAGATGGAGGGGGGGGCGATGAGCAGTTCTTC. This encodes CSARDGGGGDEQFF.

V and J are TRBV7-9 and TRBJ1-1, with D unclear. Germline assignment: CDR1 SEHNR and CDR2 FQNEAQ (reference sequence). The V and J ends lost 2 bases and 5 bases respectively, with 15 bases between them. This CDR3 has 15 residues. The DNA of the CDR3 is TGTGCCAGCAGCTTATTCACAACCCCGAGGACTGAAGCTTTCTTT. This translates into CASSLFTTPRTEAFF.

The chain links TRBV20-1 to TRBJ2-1; D remains unclear. The CDR3 runs 13 residues. Per germline, CDR1 DFQATT and CDR2 SNEGSKA (reference sequence). V dropped 1 base and J dropped 8 bases, with 12 bases sitting between them. The chain's CDR3 is CSARGIATDEQFF. CDR3 DNA sequence: TGCAGTGCTAGAGGGATTGCGACGGATGAGCAGTTCTTC.

This clonotype was counted at least ten times. The V and J genes are TRBV24-1 and TRBJ2-3; tentative D call: TRBD2 (6 bases). This CDR3 has 15 amino acids. The germline V gene has CDR1 KGHDR and CDR2 SFDVKD. V was cut by 0 bases and J by 2 bases, with 8 bases left in between. The CDR3 region has the DNA TGTGCCACCAGTGATTTGGGGGACTCCACAGATACGCAGTATTTT. Translation: CATSDLGDSTDTQYF.

This clonotype was found a few times. The V and J genes are TRBV4-1 and TRBJ2-7, with D perhaps matching TRBD2 (6 bases). Germline-derived CDR1 and CDR2 are MGHRA and YSYEKL. The CDR3 contains 15 residues. V was trimmed by 1 base and J by 2 bases, leaving 12 bases between them. The CDR3 protein is CASSQVIGGPYEQYV. CDR3 bases: TGCGCCAGCAGCCAAGTAATCGGGGGACCCTACGAGCAGTACGTC.

V and J are TRBV29-1 and TRBJ2-1; no firm D call. Trimming pared 0 bases from V and 3 bases from J, leaving 6 bases between. This CDR3 has 13 residues. CDR1 is SQVTM, CDR2 ANQGSEA, per germline. In nucleotides, the CDR3 is TGCAGCGTTGAAGAGGTCAACTACAATGAGCAGTTCTTC. It translates to CSVEEVNYNEQFF.

Only a few counts were recorded for this clonotype. This chain joins TRBV29-1 and TRBJ2-1; D possibly uses TRBD1 or TRBD2 (6 bases each). V lost 2 bases and J 5 bases, leaving 13 bases between the germline ends. The length of the CDR3 is 14 residues. CDR1 is SQVTM and CDR2 is ANQGSEA in the germline V gene. Here the CDR3 DNA reads TGCAGCGTTGAATTGGCGGAGGGGGACAATGAGCAGTTCTTC. It codes for CSVELAEGDNEQFF.

This clonotype was detected a few times. This chain uses TRBV2 with TRBJ2-1; the D is unclear. The CDR3 consists of 16 residues. Between the trimmed V and J ends, which lost 6 bases and 3 bases, there was a span of 18 bases. The germline gives CDR1 SNHLY, CDR2 FYNNEI. The CDR3 region is CASSLAGQVYYNEQFF. Here the CDR3 DNA reads TGTGCCAGCAGCCTCGCCGGGCAGGTCTACTACAATGAGCAGTTCTTC.

This rearrangement joins TRBV29-1 to TRBJ2-1, with D perhaps TRBD2 (6 bases). Germline-derived CDR1 and CDR2 are SQVTM and ANQGSEA. V gave up 4 bases and J gave up 9 bases, with 10 bases separating them. The CDR3 is 11 residues long. The CDR3 reads CSVVLGGEQFF. CDR3 DNA sequence: TGCAGCGTTGTGCTGGGGGGTGAGCAGTTCTTC.

In its sample, this clonotype was seen a few times. In nucleotides, the CDR3 is TGTGCCAGCAGTTTGAGGGGGGGCACTGAAGCTTTCTTT. As protein: CASSLRGGTEAFF. V and J are TRBV12-3 or TRBV12-4 and TRBJ1-1; perhaps TRBD1 as D (6 bases). The CDR3 contains 13 residues. The V and J ends lost 3 bases and 4 bases respectively, with 9 bases between them.

The V gene is TRBV6-1, the J gene TRBJ1-4; D gene uncertain. V dropped 6 bases and J dropped 0 bases, with 14 bases sitting between them. The CDR3 has 16 residues. The germline CDR1 and CDR2 sequences are MNHNS and SASEGT. CDR3 loop: CASRPATMTTNEKLFF. DNA of the CDR3: TGTGCCAGCAGGCCCGCGACGATGACAACTAATGAAAAACTGTTTTTT.

This clonotype was detected a few times. The rearrangement joins TRBV27 to TRBJ2-4, with 11 bases that match TRBD2. V lost 5 bases and J lost 8; bases outside the gene matches: 11. CDR3 length: 16 residues. CDR1 is MNHEY and CDR2 is SMNVEV in the germline V gene (reference sequence). CDR3 region: CASSPGGGLAVDIQYF. The CDR3 bases are TGTGCCAGCAGTCCGGGGGGGGGACTAGCGGTTGACATTCAGTACTTC.

This clonotype has more than one count but fewer than ten. The chain is built from TRBV2 and TRBJ2-1, with TRBD1 matching 9 bases. Germline trimming cut 7 bases from V and 4 bases from J; bases unmatched to any gene: 8. CDR3 length equals 15 residues. Germline V lookup: CDR1 SNHLY, CDR2 FYNNEI. DNA of the CDR3: TGTGCCAGCACCGGCCGGGACAGGGATTACAATGAGCAGTTCTTC. This sequence encodes CASTGRDRDYNEQFF. The full variable domain, its missing parts supplied by reference TRBV2 and TRBJ2-1, is EPEVTQTPSHQVTQMGQEVILRCVPISNHLYFYWYRQILGQKVEFLVSFYNNEISEKSEIFDDQFSVERPDGSNFTLKIRSTKLEDSAMYFCASTGRDRDYNEQFFGPGTRLTVL.

This sequence joins TRBV29-1 and TRBJ1-2; a possible D gene is TRBD1 (5 bases). With 1 base removed from V and 6 bases from J, the gap between germline ends came to 9 bases. The CDR3 consists of 12 residues. Germline V gives CDR1 SQVTM, CDR2 ANQGSEA. The chain's CDR3 is CSVEGSGHGYTF. In DNA, the CDR3 is TGCAGCGTTGAAGGTTCAGGGCATGGCTACACCTTC.

This clonotype was counted between two and nine times. The rearrangement uses TRBV5-1 and TRBJ2-1; 14 nucleotides align to TRBD2. The J segment lost 8 bases and the V segment lost 4 bases, leaving 5 bases of the junction unmatched. The CDR3 is 15 amino acids. CDR1 SGHRS and CDR2 YFSETQ come from the germline V gene. Here the CDR3 DNA reads TGCGCCAGCAGCACGACTAGCGGGAGGGGCCATGAGCAGTTCTTC. Amino acid sequence: CASSTTSGRGHEQFF.